The present entry profiles one TCR beta chain with its context. Germline V gene lookup returns CDR1 SGHDN and CDR2 FVKESK. The CDR3 runs to 15 residues. V lost 2 bases and J lost 4; bases outside the gene matches: 6. TCRdb keeps only in-frame clones here, not all; method: immunoSEQ multiplex PCR. The sample consists of 110,000 to 150,000 clones, roughly 88% of them appearing once. This sample was taken from a study of blood T cell repertoires in COVID-19. Study as a whole: From the United States, Italy and Spain came samples of acute and convalescent COVID-19.

The receptor's source is a woman aged 45-65 years with acute or convalescent COVID-19. The specimen was peripheral blood. The J gene is TRBJ2-5, the V gene TRBV14, with TRBD2 matching over 8 bases. CDR3 region: CASSQMGLAGETQYF. The CDR3 DNA reads TGTGCCAGCAGCCAAATGGGCCTAGCGGGAGAGACCCAGTACTTC.